A single sample is the source of the 23 T cell receptor beta chains below, sequenced in a study of blood T cells in healthy people across ages. Together with a sample-barcoded 5' primer, a J-beta primer mix was included in a second PCR lasting about 7 to 12 cycles. TCRdb passed the 5' RACE reads through MiXCR, listing each CDR3 protein once. This sample yields about 780,000 distinct CDR3 sequences, of which 46% are seen a single time; 15% to 20% belongs to the top ten. What was sequenced was blood. The receptors originated from a man at least 80 years old in good health.

Concerning this clonotype: A read error may account for a junction end that differs from germline. The chain couples TRBV20-1 to TRBJ2-3, with 9 bases fitting TRBD1. From germline, CDR1 is DFQATT and CDR2 SNEGSKA (reference sequence). The CDR3 runs 14 residues. DNA for the CDR3: TGCAGTGTTAGAGACAGGGGGTTTTTGGATACGCAGTATTTT. Protein sequence: CSVRDRGFLDTQYF.

The sample holds a few counts of this clonotype. The chain recombines TRBV28 with TRBJ2-7, with a tentative D call TRBD1 (5 bases). Germline CDR1 and CDR2: MDHEN and SYDVKM. The germline V and J ends were trimmed by 5 bases and 3 bases, with 17 bases remaining between them. The CDR3 totals 15 residues. DNA of the CDR3: TGTGCCAGCAGTGTTACAGGTTCTACTATCTACGAGCAGTACTTC. Translation gives CASSVTGSTIYEQYF.

There are a few counts of this clonotype. V and J are TRBV9 and TRBJ2-1; possibly TRBD1 or TRBD2 for D (5 bases each). Germline-derived CDR1 and CDR2 are SGDLS and YYNGEE. This CDR3 is built from 14 residues. The V and J ends lost 4 bases and 1 base respectively, with 9 bases between them. The CDR3 DNA reads as TGTGCCAGCAGCATGGGACGGTCCTACAATGAGCAGTTCTTC. Its translation: CASSMGRSYNEQFF.

The rearrangement uses TRBV28 and TRBJ2-4; D ambiguous. The J call is uncertain, as TRBJ2-7 better fits the DNA end. The germline CDR1 and CDR2 sequences are MDHEN and SYDVKM. The CDR3 runs 12 residues. CDR3 in amino acids: CASSSQISEQYF. As DNA, the CDR3 is TGTGCCAGCAGTTCCCAAATAAGCGAGCAGTACTTC.

This clonotype was counted a few times. V is TRBV3-1 and J is TRBJ2-7; tentatively, D is TRBD2 (5 bases). The germline CDR1 and CDR2 sequences are LGHDT and YNNKEL (reference sequence). The length of the CDR3 is 15 residues. The V gene lost 5 bases and the J gene lost 6 bases, with 20 bases spanning the gap. The DNA for the CDR3 is TGTGCCAGCAGCACCCGGACTTCCATTCGGGCCGAGCAGTACTTC. This translates into CASSTRTSIRAEQYF.

This clonotype was picked up a small number of times. This rearrangement joins TRBV7-3 to TRBJ1-1; TRBD1 is a possible D gene (5 bases). V lost 3 bases and J 2 bases, leaving 10 bases between the germline ends. CDR3 length: 14 residues. From germline, CDR1 is SGHTA and CDR2 FQGTGA. The CDR3 bases are TGTGCCAGCAGCTTTGACAGTTCCAACACTGAAGCTTTCTTT. It codes for CASSFDSSNTEAFF.

In this sample, this clonotype turned up a few times. A read error may produce the germline difference seen at one junction end. The chain carries TRBV7-2 and TRBJ2-5; 10 bases map to TRBD2. The CDR3 is 13 amino acids. Per the germline V gene, CDR1 is SGHTA and CDR2 is FQGNSA. The CDR3 sequence: CASSLLAGEAQYF. CDR3 nucleotide sequence: TGTGCCAGCAGCCTGCTAGCGGGAGAGGCCCAGTACTTC.

V is TRBV20-1 and J is TRBJ2-3, with a possible D match to TRBD2 (6 bases). The germline V and J ends were trimmed by 2 bases and 5 bases, with 11 bases remaining between them. The CDR3 is made up of 13 amino acids. The germline V gene has CDR1 DFQATT and CDR2 SNEGSKA (reference sequence). The CDR3 coding sequence is TGCAGTGCTAGATCGGGAGTTCGAGATACGCAGTATTTT. It translates to CSARSGVRDTQYF.

The rearrangement uses TRBV28 and TRBJ2-7; D could derive from TRBD1 or TRBD2 (5 bases each). V shed 2 bases and J shed 3 bases, with 8 bases lying between them. CDR3 length equals 13 residues. Germline CDR1 and CDR2: MDHEN and SYDVKM. The CDR3 coding sequence is TGTGCCAGCAGTTTAGGGGGTCACTACGAGCAGTACTTC. It translates to CASSLGGHYEQYF.

The rearrangement uses TRBV7-2 and TRBJ2-1, with a tentative D call TRBD2 (7 bases). The V end was cut by 5 bases, the J end by 3 bases, with 17 bases between. The CDR3 consists of 16 residues. CDR1 SGHTA and CDR2 FQGNSA come from the germline V gene. CDR3 sequence (DNA): TGTGCCAGCAGCCCTTCGAGGGGGGGCATCTACAATGAGCAGTTCTTC. Translation: CASSPSRGGIYNEQFF.

This clonotype appeared a single time. The chain has TRBV4-1 and TRBJ2-1; 13 nucleotides agree with TRBD2. Germline V gene lookup returns CDR1 MGHRA and CDR2 YSYEKL. The CDR3 covers 19 residues. The J segment lost 0 bases and the V segment lost 4 bases, leaving 9 bases of the junction unmatched. CDR3 coding DNA: TGCGCCAGCAGCCGGGGCCCGGGACTAGCGGGGAGCTCCTACAATGAGCAGTTCTTC. This gives the protein CASSRGPGLAGSSYNEQFF.

In regard to this clonotype: This may stem from a read error, because a much larger clone lies one nucleotide away. This chain connects TRBV6-5 to TRBJ2-6; D assignment may be TRBD1 or TRBD2 (5 bases each). The CDR3 runs to 18 residues. The germline CDR1 and CDR2 sequences are MNHEY and SVGAGI. CDR3 DNA: TGTGCCAGCAGTTACTCGTTTTCTAGCTCAGCTGGGGCCAACGCCCTGACTTTC. It specifies CASSYSFSSSAGANALTF.

This clonotype has a count of ten or more. The chain carries TRBV20-1 and TRBJ1-2, with a tentative D call TRBD1 (5 bases). Trimming took 0 bases from V and 6 from J, leaving 11 bases between them. Germline lookup yields CDR1 DFQATT and CDR2 SNEGSKA (reference sequence). The CDR3 sequence is 13 residues long. CDR3 DNA: TGCAGTGCTAGAGATATGGGGCCTCATGGCTACACCTTC. Residues: CSARDMGPHGYTF.

This chain links TRBV15 with TRBJ2-7; D is possibly TRBD1 or TRBD2 (5 bases each). The CDR3 is made up of 13 amino acids. Deletions cut 0 bases from V and 12 bases from J, with 15 bases between. Germline V gives CDR1 LNHNV, CDR2 YYDKDF (reference sequence). The DNA for the CDR3 is TGTGCCACCAGCAGAGATGGGGCGATGGCGGGGTACTTC. Translation: CATSRDGAMAGYF.

The V and J genes are TRBV20-1 and TRBJ1-1; 10 positions agree with TRBD1. Germline assignment: CDR1 DFQATT and CDR2 SNEGSKA (reference sequence). The CDR3 totals 14 residues. The V segment lost 4 bases and the J segment 7 bases; nucleotides outside the gene matches: 9. CDR3: CSAIPGQGRGEAFF. CDR3 DNA: TGCAGTGCTATCCCGGGACAGGGGAGGGGTGAAGCTTTCTTT.

J is TRBJ2-1 and V is TRBV2, with 9 bases that match TRBD2. With V trimmed by 4 bases and J by 9 bases, 4 bases remained unmatched. This CDR3 contains 13 residues. Germline assignment: CDR1 SNHLY and CDR2 FYNNEI. The CDR3 region has the DNA TGTGCCAGCAGTGGCGTTAGCGGGGGTGAGCAGTTCTTC. It encodes CASSGVSGGEQFF.

The chain recombines TRBV12-3 or TRBV12-4 with TRBJ2-7; 12 bases align to TRBD2. V was pared by 6 bases and J by 9 bases, with 9 bases of the junction left unmatched. The CDR3 sequence is 14 residues long. The CDR3 loop reads CASSLGTSGFVQYF. The CDR3 coding sequence is TGTGCCAGCAGCCTCGGGACTAGCGGGTTCGTGCAGTACTTC.

The genes are TRBV12-3 or TRBV12-4 and TRBJ2-5, with a possible D match to TRBD2 (5 bases). CDR3 size: 15 residues. The V and J ends lost 7 bases and 11 bases respectively, with 26 bases between them. This chain's CDR3 is CASTNFGLSGIQQYF. CDR3 nucleotides: TGTGCCAGCACCAATTTTGGTTTGTCGGGGATTCAGCAGTACTTC.

This clonotype was found a few times. The J gene is TRBJ2-6, the V gene TRBV5-1; weak D call: TRBD1 (6 bases). This CDR3 region has 14 residues. Trimming left V 4 bases short and J 2 bases short, with 7 bases between. Germline CDR1 SGHRS, CDR2 YFSETQ. The CDR3 reads CASSGTTGANVLTF. CDR3 DNA sequence: TGCGCCAGCAGCGGGACAACTGGGGCCAACGTCCTGACTTTC.

This clonotype has only a few counts. The chain is built from TRBV3-1 and TRBJ2-7; 9 bases align to TRBD1. The CDR3 covers 16 residues. The germline V gene encodes CDR1 LGHDT and CDR2 YNNKEL (reference sequence). The V segment lost 2 bases and the J segment 0 bases; nucleotides outside the gene matches: 5. The CDR3 region is CASSQLDRGDSYEQYF. Here the CDR3 DNA reads TGTGCCAGCAGCCAACTCGACAGGGGGGACTCCTACGAGCAGTACTTC.

This clonotype is a singleton in its sample. The junction differs from germline at one of its ends, possibly a read error. The chain carries TRBV7-2 and TRBJ2-7; D is unclear. The CDR3 loop spans 13 amino acids. From germline, CDR1 is SGHTA and CDR2 FQGNSA. CDR3 in amino acids: CVSSPRAAYEQYF. The CDR3 DNA reads as TGTGTCAGCAGCCCCCGGGCAGCCTACGAGCAGTACTTC.

V and J are TRBV25-1 and TRBJ2-5, with 7 bases fitting TRBD1. TRBJ2-7 matches the DNA end more closely, so the J call is doubtful. The germline gives CDR1 MGHDK, CDR2 SYGVNS. The CDR3 is 13 residues long. CDR3 coding DNA: TGTGCCAGCCGAGGGACAGCTTCCTACGAGCAGTACTTC. As protein: CASRGTASYEQYF.

Details on this clonotype: A much larger clone differs from this one at a single base, so this may be a read error. The V and J genes are TRBV29-1 and TRBJ2-1, with D unclear. CDR1 SQVTM and CDR2 ANQGSEA come from the germline V gene. The CDR3 contains 15 residues. The V gene lost 3 bases and the J gene lost 6 bases, with 18 bases spanning the gap. This chain's CDR3 is CSVDGRLGLGNEQFF. Here the CDR3 DNA reads TGCAGCGTTGACGGGCGGTTAGGGTTAGGCAATGAGCAGTTCTTC.